This T cell receptor beta chain was recorded in a study of blood T cell repertoires in COVID-19. Study-level information: Specimens from acute and convalescent COVID-19 originated in the United States, Italy and Spain. T cells, B-cell-depleted T cells, or PBMCs provided the cDNA or gDNA that served as material.

In the original workflow: For nucleated cells, counts were estimated from reference gene primer amplification. The table came from immunoSEQ multiplex PCR; TCRdb's copy has only in-frame clones and leaves some out. For V, J and clone size, that table is used; D and trimming come from the DNA. The table shows under 300,000 clones, with around 82% occurring only once. Germline values: CDR1 SNHLY, CDR2 FYNNEI. The CDR3 covers 12 residues. Trimming took off 6 bases at V and 4 bases at J, with 9 bases between the two ends. What was sequenced was peripheral blood. The chain links TRBV2 to TRBJ1-2; D not certain. The TCR was taken from an elderly woman with active or convalescent COVID-19. CDR3 nucleotides: TGTGCCAGCAGGGAGCTTATCTATGGCTACACCTTC. Amino acids: CASRELIYGYTF.